These T cell receptor beta chains were read from a single sample in a study of cytomegalovirus exposure and HLA in healthy donors. TCRdb keeps only in-frame clones here, not all; method: immunoSEQ multiplex PCR. The sample shows some 130,000 clones, roughly 89% of them seen only once. Sequencing was performed on PBMCs. The receptors stem from a woman aged 18-29 years in good health and CMV-seronegative. Both conserved end residues are part of each CDR3. Fields, in order: D gene, clone size, V gene, J gene, CDR3 DNA, CDR3 protein. The D gene is left open where the match is weak. The size of a clone is reported for some rows only, either as once, few or many, or as a class for expanded clones.

D: TRBD1
size: NA
V: TRBV10-1
J: TRBJ1-4
DNA: TGCGCCAGCAGCCCTGGGGACAGTGAAAAACTGTTTTTT
CDR3: CASSPGDSEKLFF

D: NA
size: NA
V: TRBV5-4
J: TRBJ1-4
DNA: TGTGCCAGCAGCCCCGGACAGACCTCTAATGAAAAACTGTTTTTT
CDR3: CASSPGQTSNEKLFF

D: TRBD2
size: NA
V: TRBV29-1
J: TRBJ2-3
DNA: TGCAGCGGCCTGCGGGGGTTGGAGACAGATACGCAGTATTTT
CDR3: CSGLRGLETDTQYF

D: TRBD1
size: NA
V: TRBV19
J: TRBJ2-3
DNA: TGTGCCAGTACCACATTAAGCCGGGACAGGGGCACAGATACGCAGTATTTT
CDR3: CASTTLSRDRGTDTQYF

D: NA
size: NA
V: TRBV7-9
J: TRBJ1-1
DNA: TGTGCCAGCAGCTCGACAGCCGGGTCCCAACCTAATGAAGCTTTCTTT
CDR3: CASSSTAGSQPNEAFF

D: NA
size: NA
V: TRBV5-1
J: TRBJ1-3
DNA: TGCGCCAGCAGCTTGGCAGGGGCTGGAAACACCATATATTTT
CDR3: CASSLAGAGNTIYF

D: NA
size: NA
V: TRBV6-1
J: TRBJ1-5
DNA: TGTGCCAGCAGTGCCGACAGGTCCGGGGATCAGCCCCAGCATTTT
CDR3: CASSADRSGDQPQHF

D: TRBD2
size: NA
V: TRBV5-1
J: TRBJ2-3
DNA: TGCGCCAGCAGCAAAACTAGCGGACTTCCCACAGATACGCAGTATTTT
CDR3: CASSKTSGLPTDTQYF

D: TRBD2
size: once
V: TRBV18
J: TRBJ2-5
DNA: TGTGCCAGCTCCCCCCGGGGGGGCGGACAAGAGACCCAGTACTTC
CDR3: CASSPRGGGQETQYF

D: TRBD1
size: once
V: TRBV4-1
J: TRBJ1-4
DNA: TGCGCCAGCAGCCAAGAGGGACAGGGTCGTGAAAAACTGTTTTTT
CDR3: CASSQEGQGREKLFF

D: TRBD2
size: NA
V: TRBV7-2
J: TRBJ2-1
DNA: TGTGCCAGCAGCTTAACTAGCGGGGGGGCGAATGAGCAGTTCTTC
CDR3: CASSLTSGGANEQFF

D: NA
size: NA
V: TRBV5-4
J: TRBJ2-1
DNA: TGTGCCAGCAGCCTAGATACAGGCTCCTACAATGAGCAGTTCTTC
CDR3: CASSLDTGSYNEQFF

D: TRBD1
size: NA
V: TRBV5-1
J: TRBJ1-1
DNA: TGCGCCAGCAGCTTTGCAGGGGGCCCCACTGAAGCTTTCTTT
CDR3: CASSFAGGPTEAFF

D: TRBD1
size: NA
V: TRBV10-3
J: TRBJ2-2
DNA: TGTGCCATCAGTTACAGGGGGCAAAACACCGGGGAGCTGTTTTTT
CDR3: CAISYRGQNTGELFF

D: NA
size: NA
V: TRBV7-9
J: TRBJ1-2
DNA: TGTGCCAGCAGCAGGACAGAAAACTATGGCTACACCTTT
CDR3: CASSRTENYGYTF

D: TRBD1
size: once
V: TRBV10-3
J: TRBJ2-2
DNA: TGTGCCATCAGTGAGCCAGGACAGGGGGTCAGCGGGGAGCTGTTTTTT
CDR3: CAISEPGQGVSGELFF

D: TRBD2
size: NA
V: TRBV19
J: TRBJ2-1
DNA: TGTGCCAGTAGTATACGGGGGGGTTCTTACAATGAGCAGTTCTTC
CDR3: CASSIRGGSYNEQFF

D: NA
size: NA
V: TRBV7-6
J: TRBJ2-2
DNA: TGTGCCAGCCGACGTGGGGACTCATACACCGGGGAGCTGTTTTTT
CDR3: CASRRGDSYTGELFF

D: TRBD1
size: NA
V: TRBV19
J: TRBJ2-7
DNA: TGTGCCAGTAGTGCACCGGGACAGGGGGTTTACGAGCAGTACTTC
CDR3: CASSAPGQGVYEQYF

D: NA
size: few
V: TRBV7-9
J: TRBJ2-7
DNA: TGTGCCAGCAGCCCAAGACTGAGCTCCTACGAGCAGTACTTC
CDR3: CASSPRLSSYEQYF

D: TRBD1
size: NA
V: TRBV2
J: TRBJ1-5
DNA: TGTGCCAGCAGTGGTGGGACAGGGCATCAGCCCCAGCATTTT
CDR3: CASSGGTGHQPQHF

D: TRBD1
size: once
V: TRBV28
J: TRBJ1-2
DNA: TGTGCCAGCAGTCTATACAGGGGCGAGGGCTACACCTTC
CDR3: CASSLYRGEGYTF

D: NA
size: NA
V: TRBV19
J: TRBJ2-7
DNA: TGTGCCAGTAGTATGGGGGGGCAGGGGAGCGAGCAGTACTTC
CDR3: CASSMGGQGSEQYF

D: NA
size: NA
V: TRBV15
J: TRBJ1-1
DNA: TGTGCCACCAGCAACAGGGATGAAGCTTTCTTT
CDR3: CATSNRDEAFF

D: TRBD2
size: NA
V: TRBV30
J: TRBJ2-7
DNA: TGTGCCCCCCGCGGCGGGGGGGGCTCCTACGAGCAGTACTTC
CDR3: CAPRGGGGSYEQYF

D: TRBD1
size: once
V: TRBV5-1
J: TRBJ1-5
DNA: TGCGCCAGCAGCGTCTCCGGGACAGAGGATCAGCCCCAGCATTTT
CDR3: CASSVSGTEDQPQHF

D: NA
size: NA
V: TRBV19
J: TRBJ1-2
DNA: TGTGCCAGTAGTATTTCCCACAAATTGGGAGATGGCTACACCTTC
CDR3: CASSISHKLGDGYTF

D: NA
size: NA
V: TRBV6-5
J: TRBJ1-2
DNA: TGTGCCAGCAGTTACGATCGGGGATCGGGCTATGGCTACACCTTC
CDR3: CASSYDRGSGYGYTF

D: TRBD1
size: NA
V: TRBV7-6
J: TRBJ1-1
DNA: TGTGCCAGCAGCTCGACAGGGAAAGCTTTCTTT
CDR3: CASSSTGKAFF

D: NA
size: NA
V: TRBV7-9
J: TRBJ2-1
DNA: TGTGCCAGCAGCTTAGCCATCAATGAGCAGTTCTTC
CDR3: CASSLAINEQFF

D: TRBD1
size: NA
V: TRBV10-3
J: TRBJ2-5
DNA: TGTGCCATCAGGAGGACAGGGAACCAAGAGACCCAGTACTTC
CDR3: CAIRRTGNQETQYF

D: TRBD1
size: NA
V: TRBV7-9
J: TRBJ1-1
DNA: TGTGCCAGCAGCCGATCGACAGGGCGGACTGAAGCTTTCTTT
CDR3: CASSRSTGRTEAFF

D: NA
size: once
V: TRBV9
J: TRBJ1-4
DNA: TGTGCCAGCAGCGTAAACCCGGTGCGGGGGGTTGCTAATGAAAAACTGTTTTTT
CDR3: CASSVNPVRGVANEKLFF